One and the same sample provided the 14 T cell receptor beta chains below, sequenced in a study of CD8 T cells in ankylosing spondylitis. MiXCR, run by TCRdb on the 5' RACE reads, gives a single entry per CDR3 protein. The table includes around 330,000 distinct CDR3 sequences, 9.5% to 13% detected once. The sequenced sample consisted of blood, either unsorted or a sorted T cell fraction (not recorded which). These receptors came from a female donor with ankylosing spondylitis or in good health (not recorded which).

V is TRBV11-2 and J is TRBJ1-3, with 8 bases identical to TRBD1. CDR3 length: 15 amino acids. V shed 3 bases and J 4 bases; nucleotides not matched to a gene: 5. The germline CDR1 and CDR2 sequences are SGHAT and FQNNGV. CDR3 region: CASSFAGTGGNTIYF. CDR3 DNA: TGTGCCAGCAGCTTCGCCGGGACAGGCGGAAACACCATATATTTT.

This clonotype was counted at least ten times. The rearrangement joins TRBV5-6 to TRBJ2-2; D gene ambiguous. V lost 2 bases, J lost 4 bases, and 9 bases lay in between. This CDR3 is built from 14 residues. Germline V gene sequence: CDR1 SGHDT, CDR2 YYEEEE. The DNA for the CDR3 is TGTGCCAGCAGCTTCCAGTCGGTCACCGGGGAGCTGTTTTTT. This gives the protein CASSFQSVTGELFF.

This chain's CDR3 is CASRSVAWGTDTQYF. The CDR3 bases are TGTGCCAGCAGATCCGTAGCGTGGGGCACAGATACGCAGTATTTT. The V and J genes are TRBV6-1 and TRBJ2-3; TRBD2 might be the D (5 bases). The CDR3 consists of 15 residues. Between the trimmed V and J ends, which lost 6 bases and 1 base, there was a span of 14 bases. The germline gives CDR1 MNHNS, CDR2 SASEGT.

The rearrangement joins TRBV24-1 to TRBJ2-3; 7 bases fit TRBD1. V shed 3 bases and J 0 bases; nucleotides not matched to a gene: 5. Germline assignment: CDR1 KGHDR and CDR2 SFDVKD. The CDR3 runs to 16 residues. CDR3 DNA sequence: TGTGCCACCAGTGATGAAACAGGGGCGAGCACAGATACGCAGTATTTT. It codes for CATSDETGASTDTQYF.

This clonotype showed up just a few times. Here the CDR3 reads CSARDRQTGVPQHF. DNA for the CDR3: TGCAGTGCTAGAGATCGACAGACGGGGGTGCCCCAGCATTTT. V is TRBV20-1 and J is TRBJ1-5; perhaps TRBD1 as D (5 bases). The V and J ends lost 0 bases and 9 bases respectively, with 15 bases between them. Per germline, CDR1 DFQATT and CDR2 SNEGSKA (reference sequence). The CDR3 is 14 amino acids.

This clonotype was found a few times. V is TRBV7-2 and J is TRBJ2-7; D is unclear. The V gene lost 1 base and the J gene lost 5 bases, with 9 bases spanning the gap. Germline loops: CDR1 SGHTA, CDR2 FQGNSA. The CDR3 loop spans 13 amino acids. The CDR3 reads CASSLVGKNEQYF. The CDR3 DNA is TGTGCCAGCAGCTTAGTAGGGAAGAACGAGCAGTACTTC.

This clonotype was detected many times. The chain carries TRBV7-8 and TRBJ1-4, with a weak D call TRBD1 (5 bases). The length of the CDR3 is 18 residues. Trimming cost V 1 base and J 5 bases, with 20 bases left between them. Germline-derived CDR1 and CDR2 are SGHVS and FQNEAQ. CDR3 in amino acids: CASSLGVRGVPRNEKLFF. CDR3 nucleotides: TGTGCCAGCAGCTTAGGGGTACGGGGGGTACCGAGGAATGAAAAACTGTTTTTT.

In its sample, this clonotype was seen many times. The chain uses TRBV20-1 and TRBJ2-5; D remains unclear. Germline CDR1 DFQATT, CDR2 SNEGSKA (reference sequence). Trimming took off 2 bases at V and 5 bases at J, with 12 bases between the two ends. CDR3 length: 13 residues. CDR3 sequence: CSARNRLSETQYF. CDR3 sequence (DNA): TGCAGTGCTAGAAATCGGCTCAGCGAGACCCAGTACTTC.

This clonotype was detected many times. This chain connects TRBV20-1 to TRBJ2-5, with 13 bases fitting TRBD2. The J segment lost 4 bases and the V segment lost 1 base, leaving 6 bases of the junction unmatched. There are 16 residues in the CDR3. Germline assignment: CDR1 DFQATT and CDR2 SNEGSKA (reference sequence). CDR3 sequence: CSARGTSGGSVETQYF. CDR3 bases: TGCAGTGCTAGAGGGACTAGCGGGGGCTCGGTAGAGACCCAGTACTTC.

The CDR3 bases are TGTGCCAGCTCACCACCGCTTCAGCGAGAGACCCAGTACTTC. Translating gives CASSPPLQRETQYF. V is TRBV18 and J is TRBJ2-5; the D is unclear. This CDR3 is 14 amino acids long. Per germline, CDR1 KGHSH and CDR2 LQKENI. V lost 0 bases and J lost 4, with 9 bases in between.

In this sample, this clonotype turned up many times. The rearrangement uses TRBV6-1 and TRBJ2-1; 7 positions match TRBD2. Trimming cost V 7 bases and J 5 bases; bases outside gene matches: 11. This CDR3 spans 15 amino acids. CDR1 MNHNS and CDR2 SASEGT come from the germline V gene. As DNA, the CDR3 is TGTGCCAGCAAACGGGCGGGGGATGGCAACAATGAGCAGTTCTTC. Translation gives CASKRAGDGNNEQFF.

The V gene is TRBV15, the J gene TRBJ1-1; TRBD1 might be the D (6 bases). V lost 8 bases to trimming and J lost 5 bases, with 9 bases between them. Germline V lookup: CDR1 LNHNV, CDR2 YYDKDF (reference sequence). The CDR3 has 11 amino acids. As DNA, the CDR3 is TGTGCCACCCAACAGGGAACTGAAGCTTTCTTT. It codes for CATQQGTEAFF.

This clonotype was counted ten times or more. The rearrangement uses TRBV27 and TRBJ2-1, with TRBD2 identical over 14 bases. Trimming removed 3 bases from V and 5 bases from J; junction bases left unmatched: 3. Germline V gene sequence: CDR1 MNHEY, CDR2 SMNVEV (reference sequence). This CDR3 comprises 16 residues. The CDR3 nucleotides read TGTGCCAGCAGTTTCCGACTAGCGGGAGGGAACAATGAGCAGTTCTTC. This gives the protein CASSFRLAGGNNEQFF.

The chain's CDR3 is CAWSGGRGGQPQHF. In nucleotides, the CDR3 is TGTGCCTGGAGTGGGGGGAGGGGGGGTCAGCCCCAGCATTTT. The chain recombines TRBV30 with TRBJ1-5; D may be TRBD1 (6 bases). Germline V gene sequence: CDR1 GTSNPN, CDR2 SVGIG (reference sequence). This CDR3 has 14 residues. Between the trimmed V and J ends, which lost 1 base and 6 bases, there was a span of 13 bases.